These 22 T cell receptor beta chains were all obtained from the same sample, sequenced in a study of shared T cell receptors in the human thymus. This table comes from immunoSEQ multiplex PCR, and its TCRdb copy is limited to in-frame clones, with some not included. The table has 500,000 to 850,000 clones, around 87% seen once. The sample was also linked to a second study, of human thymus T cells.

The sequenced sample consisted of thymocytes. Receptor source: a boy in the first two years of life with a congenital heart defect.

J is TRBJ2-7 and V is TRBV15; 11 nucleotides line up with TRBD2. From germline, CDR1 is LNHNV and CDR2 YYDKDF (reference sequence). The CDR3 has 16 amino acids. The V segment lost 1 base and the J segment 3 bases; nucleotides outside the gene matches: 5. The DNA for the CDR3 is TGTGCCACCAGCAGAGCACTAGCGGGAGATAGCTACGAGCAGTACTTC. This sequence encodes CATSRALAGDSYEQYF.

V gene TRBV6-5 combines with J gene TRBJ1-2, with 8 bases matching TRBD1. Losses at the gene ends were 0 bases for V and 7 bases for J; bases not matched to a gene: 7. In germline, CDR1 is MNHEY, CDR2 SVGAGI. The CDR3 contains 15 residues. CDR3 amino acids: CASSYSGSTGAGYTF. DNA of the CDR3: TGTGCCAGCAGTTACTCCGGTTCGACAGGGGCTGGCTACACCTTC.

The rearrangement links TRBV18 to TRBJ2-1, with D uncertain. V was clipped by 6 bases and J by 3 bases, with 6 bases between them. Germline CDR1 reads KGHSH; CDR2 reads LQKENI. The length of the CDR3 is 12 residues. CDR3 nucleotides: TGTGCCAGCTCCCTATTCTACAATGAGCAGTTCTTC. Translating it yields CASSLFYNEQFF. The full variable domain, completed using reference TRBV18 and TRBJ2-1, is NAGVMQNPRHLVRRRGQEARLRCSPMKGHSHVYWYRQLPEEGLKFMVYLQKENIIDESGMPKERFSAEFPKEGPSILRIQQVVRGDSAAYFCASSLFYNEQFFGPGTRLTVL.

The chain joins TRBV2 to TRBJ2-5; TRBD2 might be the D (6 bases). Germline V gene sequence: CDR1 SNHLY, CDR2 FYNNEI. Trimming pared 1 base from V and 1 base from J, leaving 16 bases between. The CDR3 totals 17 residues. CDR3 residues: CASSEGGGTAGQETQYF. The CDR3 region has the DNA TGTGCCAGCAGTGAAGGTGGCGGGACCGCTGGCCAAGAGACCCAGTACTTC. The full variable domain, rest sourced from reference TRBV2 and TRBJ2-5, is EPEVTQTPSHQVTQMGQEVILRCVPISNHLYFYWYRQILGQKVEFLVSFYNNEISEKSEIFDDQFSVERPDGSNFTLKIRSTKLEDSAMYFCASSEGGGTAGQETQYFGPGTRLLVL.

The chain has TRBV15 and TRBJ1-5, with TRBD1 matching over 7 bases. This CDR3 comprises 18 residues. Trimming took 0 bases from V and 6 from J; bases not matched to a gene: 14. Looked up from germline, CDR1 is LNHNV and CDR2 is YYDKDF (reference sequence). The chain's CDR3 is CATSRDRGYDRAGQPQHF. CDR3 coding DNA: TGTGCCACCAGCAGAGATCGGGGTTACGACAGGGCCGGTCAGCCCCAGCATTTT.

The CDR3 DNA sequence: TGTGCCAGCAGTGAACCGGACACAGACGAGCAGTACTTC. Translating gives CASSEPDTDEQYF. The chain recombines TRBV6-1 with TRBJ2-7; D is possibly TRBD1 (5 bases). This CDR3 has 13 residues. CDR1 is MNHNS, CDR2 SASEGT, per germline. V lost 2 bases and J lost 5, with 10 bases in between.

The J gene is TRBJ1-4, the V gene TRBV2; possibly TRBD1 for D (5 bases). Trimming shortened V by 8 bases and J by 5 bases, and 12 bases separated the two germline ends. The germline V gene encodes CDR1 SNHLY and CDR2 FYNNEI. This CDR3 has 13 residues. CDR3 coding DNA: TGTGCCAGCCGGGGGTTCAGCAATGAAAAACTGTTTTTT. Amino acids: CASRGFSNEKLFF.

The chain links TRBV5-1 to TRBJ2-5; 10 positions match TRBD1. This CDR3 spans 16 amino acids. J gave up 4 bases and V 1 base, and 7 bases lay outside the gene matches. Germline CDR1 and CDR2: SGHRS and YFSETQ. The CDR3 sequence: CASSLRQGARVETQYF. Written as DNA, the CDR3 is TGCGCCAGCAGCTTGCGACAGGGGGCTCGAGTAGAGACCCAGTACTTC.

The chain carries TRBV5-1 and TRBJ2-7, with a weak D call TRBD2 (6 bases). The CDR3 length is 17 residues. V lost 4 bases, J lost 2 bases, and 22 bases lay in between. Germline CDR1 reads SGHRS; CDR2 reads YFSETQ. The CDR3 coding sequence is TGCGCCAGCAGCGCGGGACCCGGGACGCCATGGGCCTACGAGCAGTACTTC. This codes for CASSAGPGTPWAYEQYF.

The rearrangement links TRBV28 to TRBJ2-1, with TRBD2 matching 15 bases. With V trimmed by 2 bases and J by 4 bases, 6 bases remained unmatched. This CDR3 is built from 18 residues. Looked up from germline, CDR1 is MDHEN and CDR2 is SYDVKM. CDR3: CASSLAPGTSGRYNEQFF. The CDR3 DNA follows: TGTGCCAGCAGTTTAGCCCCGGGGACTAGCGGGAGGTACAATGAGCAGTTCTTC. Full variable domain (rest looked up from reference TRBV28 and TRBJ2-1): DVKVTQSSRYLVKRTGEKVFLECVQDMDHENMFWYRQDPGLGLRLIYFSYDVKMKEKGDIPEGYSVSREKKERFSLILESASTNQTSMYLCASSLAPGTSGRYNEQFFGPGTRLTVL.

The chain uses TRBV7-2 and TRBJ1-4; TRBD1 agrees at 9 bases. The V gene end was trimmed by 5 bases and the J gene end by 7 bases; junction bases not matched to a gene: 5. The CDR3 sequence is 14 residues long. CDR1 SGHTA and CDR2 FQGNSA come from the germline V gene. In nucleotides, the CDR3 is TGTGCCAGCAGCAAGGGACAGGGAGGTGAAAAACTGTTTTTT. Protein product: CASSKGQGGEKLFF.

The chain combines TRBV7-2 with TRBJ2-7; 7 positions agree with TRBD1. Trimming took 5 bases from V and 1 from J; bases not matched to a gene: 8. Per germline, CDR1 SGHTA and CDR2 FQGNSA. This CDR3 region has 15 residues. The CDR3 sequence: CASSAYRGLSYEQYF. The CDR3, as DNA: TGTGCCAGCAGCGCCTACAGGGGCCTTTCCTACGAGCAGTACTTC.

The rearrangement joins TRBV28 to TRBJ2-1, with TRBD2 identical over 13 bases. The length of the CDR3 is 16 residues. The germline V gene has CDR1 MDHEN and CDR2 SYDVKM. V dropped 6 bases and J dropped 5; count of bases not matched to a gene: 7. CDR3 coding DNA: TGTGCCAGCAGCCTCACAGGACTAGCGGGGGACAATGAGCAGTTCTTC. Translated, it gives CASSLTGLAGDNEQFF.

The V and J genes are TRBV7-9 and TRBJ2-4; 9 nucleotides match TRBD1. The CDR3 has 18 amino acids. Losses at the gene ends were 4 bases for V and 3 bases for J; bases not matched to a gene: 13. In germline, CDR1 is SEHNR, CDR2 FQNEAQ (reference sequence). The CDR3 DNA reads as TGTGCCAGCAGCTGGGACAGGGTTGTTTACGATGACAAAAACATTCAGTACTTC. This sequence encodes CASSWDRVVYDDKNIQYF.

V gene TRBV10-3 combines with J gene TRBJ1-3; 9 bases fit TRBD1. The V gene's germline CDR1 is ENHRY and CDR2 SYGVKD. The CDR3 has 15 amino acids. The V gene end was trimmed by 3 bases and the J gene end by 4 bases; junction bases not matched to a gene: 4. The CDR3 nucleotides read TGTGCCATCAGTGAACAGGGGGCTGCAGGAAACACCATATATTTT. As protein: CAISEQGAAGNTIYF.

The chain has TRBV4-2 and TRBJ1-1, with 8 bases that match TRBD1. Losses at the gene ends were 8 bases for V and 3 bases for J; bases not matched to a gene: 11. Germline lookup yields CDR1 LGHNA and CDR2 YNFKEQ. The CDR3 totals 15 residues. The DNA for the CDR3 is TGTGCCAGCGCCCCGGCAGGGGGCCTTGACACTGAAGCTTTCTTT. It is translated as CASAPAGGLDTEAFF.

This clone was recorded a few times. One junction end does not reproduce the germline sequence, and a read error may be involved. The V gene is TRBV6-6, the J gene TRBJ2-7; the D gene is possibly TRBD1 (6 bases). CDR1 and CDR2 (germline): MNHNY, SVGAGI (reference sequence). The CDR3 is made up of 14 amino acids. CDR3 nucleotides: TGTGCCAGCAGTGACTCCAGGGGTTCCTACGAGCAGTACTTC. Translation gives CASSDSRGSYEQYF.

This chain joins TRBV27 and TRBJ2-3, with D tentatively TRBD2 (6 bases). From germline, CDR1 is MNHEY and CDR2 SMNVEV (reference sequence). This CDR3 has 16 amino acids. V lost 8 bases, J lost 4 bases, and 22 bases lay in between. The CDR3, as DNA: TGTGCCAGCGATAGCTCCCCCGGGGGTAGATCAGATACGCAGTATTTT. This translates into CASDSSPGGRSDTQYF.

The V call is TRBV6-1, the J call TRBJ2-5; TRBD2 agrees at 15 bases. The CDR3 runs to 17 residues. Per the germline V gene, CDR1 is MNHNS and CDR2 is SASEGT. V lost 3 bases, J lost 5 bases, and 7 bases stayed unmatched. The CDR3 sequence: CASSDGLAGGRWETQYF. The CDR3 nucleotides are TGTGCCAGCAGTGACGGACTAGCGGGGGGGCGGTGGGAGACCCAGTACTTC.

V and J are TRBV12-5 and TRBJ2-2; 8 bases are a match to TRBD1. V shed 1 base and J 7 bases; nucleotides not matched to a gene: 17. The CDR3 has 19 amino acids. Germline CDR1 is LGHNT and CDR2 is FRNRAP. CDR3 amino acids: CASGLADRGVRLYGGELFF. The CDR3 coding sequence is TGTGCTAGTGGTTTGGCCGACAGGGGCGTGCGGTTATACGGCGGGGAGCTGTTTTTT.

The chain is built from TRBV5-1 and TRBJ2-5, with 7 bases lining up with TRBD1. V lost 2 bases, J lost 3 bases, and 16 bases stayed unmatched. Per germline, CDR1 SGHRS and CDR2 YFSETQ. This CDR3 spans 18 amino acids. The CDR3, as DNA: TGCGCCAGCAGCTTCGCTAATCCGGGACAGATAAAAAAAGAGACCCAGTACTTC. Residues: CASSFANPGQIKKETQYF.

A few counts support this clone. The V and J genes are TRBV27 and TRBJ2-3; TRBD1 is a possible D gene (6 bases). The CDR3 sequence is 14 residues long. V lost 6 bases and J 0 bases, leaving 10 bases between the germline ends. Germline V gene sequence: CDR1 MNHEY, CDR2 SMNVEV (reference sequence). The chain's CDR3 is CASRDSASTDTQYF. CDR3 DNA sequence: TGTGCCAGCAGGGACAGTGCTAGCACAGATACGCAGTATTTT.